These 30 T cell receptor beta chains were sequenced from one sample in a study of blood T cell repertoires in COVID-19 (TCRdb year 2020). The library was generated by the immunoSEQ multiplex PCR assay. Here the immuneACCESS table is served through TCRdb, limited to in-frame sequences with V and J called. Missing clones are a known gap in these copies; in checked studies unresolved V genes cover under half, and the rest lacks a known reason. In all, the sample holds about 20,000 clones, and about nine tenths of those were seen once. The ten largest clones take up 7.4% of the sample. The source material was peripheral blood. These receptor sequences come from a man in his sixties or seventies with active COVID-19.

This CDR3 reads CASSLGGFETQYF. In nucleotides, the CDR3 is TGTGCCAGCAGCTTAGGAGGGTTTGAGACCCAGTACTTC. V and J are TRBV7-6 and TRBJ2-5; a possible D gene is TRBD2 (5 bases). CDR3 length equals 13 residues. Trimming took off 1 base at V and 5 bases at J, with 8 bases between the two ends. The germline V gene encodes CDR1 SGHVS and CDR2 FNYEAQ.

The rearrangement uses TRBV7-2 and TRBJ2-5, with 10 bases aligning to TRBD2. This CDR3 comprises 15 residues. V was clipped by 5 bases and J by 1 base; unmatched bases: 4. CDR1 SGHTA and CDR2 FQGNSA come from the germline V gene. CDR3 coding DNA: TGTGCCAGCAGCCTTACTAGCGGGGCCCAAGAGACCCAGTACTTC. Protein: CASSLTSGAQETQYF. The full variable domain, completed using reference TRBV7-2 and TRBJ2-5, is GAGVSQSPSNKVTEKGKDVELRCDPISGHTALYWYRQSLGQGLEFLIYFQGNSAPDKSGLPSDRFSAERTGGSVSTLTIQRTQQEDSAVYLCASSLTSGAQETQYFGPGTRLLVL.

The gene calls are TRBV7-2 and TRBJ1-1; D gene unclear. Germline values: CDR1 SGHTA, CDR2 FQGNSA. This CDR3 region has 13 residues. V was clipped by 5 bases and J by 6 bases, with 13 bases between them. The CDR3 DNA follows: TGTGCCAGCAGCGCGGGTCTTAACGCTGAAGCTTTCTTT. Its protein product is CASSAGLNAEAFF.

The chain recombines TRBV30 with TRBJ1-2; possible D gene TRBD1, 5 bases. Trimming cost V 2 bases and J 5 bases, with 12 bases left between them. This CDR3 is 13 amino acids long. Germline V CDR1 and CDR2: GTSNPN, SVGIG (reference sequence). CDR3 in amino acids: CAWSQGVPYGYTF. For the CDR3, the DNA is TGTGCCTGGAGTCAAGGGGTCCCATATGGCTACACCTTC.

J is TRBJ1-2 and V is TRBV6-1; the match to TRBD1 covers 7 bases. This CDR3 is 16 amino acids long. From germline, CDR1 is MNHNS and CDR2 SASEGT. After removal of 0 bases from V and 7 bases from J, the junction contained 11 bases not matched to a gene. CDR3 in DNA: TGTGCCAGCAGTGAAGCGGGACAGCCCCTAGGAGGTGGCTACACCTTC. It yields the protein CASSEAGQPLGGGYTF.

This chain links TRBV11-3 with TRBJ2-7; 9 bases align to TRBD1. The CDR3 length is 11 residues. J gave up 13 bases and V 4 bases, and 5 bases lay outside the gene matches. Looked up from germline, CDR1 is SGHNT and CDR2 is YENEEA. The CDR3 spells CASSYGDRVYF. As DNA, the CDR3 is TGTGCCAGCAGCTACGGGGACAGGGTTTACTTC.

This chain links TRBV9 with TRBJ2-7, with D possibly matching TRBD2 (6 bases). This CDR3 contains 14 residues. The V gene lost 4 bases and the J gene lost 7 bases, with 18 bases spanning the gap. CDR1 and CDR2 from the germline V gene are SGDLS and YYNGEE. The CDR3 region has the DNA TGTGCCAGCAGCTTCGGGACTGCCCCTCGGGAGCAGTACTTC. Encoded protein: CASSFGTAPREQYF.

The chain joins TRBV5-4 to TRBJ2-1; 10 nucleotides agree with TRBD1. The CDR3 runs 16 residues. CDR1 SGHNT and CDR2 YYREEE come from the germline V gene (reference sequence). V shed 4 bases and J 1 base; nucleotides not matched to a gene: 5. CDR3 region: CASSDGQGVSYNEQFF. CDR3 sequence (DNA): TGTGCCAGCAGCGATGGACAGGGGGTGTCCTACAATGAGCAGTTCTTC.

The CDR3 bases are TGTGCCAGCATGTCTTCCTTGGCGGGGTCCTACGAGCAGTACTTC. This codes for CASMSSLAGSYEQYF. The chain employs TRBV2 and TRBJ2-7; D possibly corresponds to TRBD2 (6 bases). The CDR3 sequence is 15 residues long. Germline V lookup: CDR1 SNHLY, CDR2 FYNNEI. V shed 7 bases and J shed 1 base, with 17 bases lying between them. Using reference TRBV2 and TRBJ2-7 for the parts outside the CDR3, the full variable domain is EPEVTQTPSHQVTQMGQEVILRCVPISNHLYFYWYRQILGQKVEFLVSFYNNEISEKSEIFDDQFSVERPDGSNFTLKIRSTKLEDSAMYFCASMSSLAGSYEQYFGPGTRLTVT.

The chain uses TRBV27 and TRBJ2-3; 13 bases line up with TRBD2. The V gene's germline CDR1 is MNHEY and CDR2 SMNVEV (reference sequence). The CDR3 loop spans 20 amino acids. Losses at the gene ends were 6 bases for V and 3 bases for J; bases not matched to a gene: 18. The CDR3 protein is CASSRPLSPGLAGATDTQYF. In DNA form, the CDR3 reads TGTGCCAGCAGCCGACCTTTATCACCAGGACTAGCGGGAGCAACAGATACGCAGTATTTT.

The chain recombines TRBV7-2 with TRBJ2-3; 12 bases align to TRBD2. The CDR3 has 17 residues. Germline trimming cut 1 base from V and 2 bases from J; bases unmatched to any gene: 4. The germline gives CDR1 SGHTA, CDR2 FQGNSA. The CDR3 DNA reads as TGTGCCAGCAGCTTAGGGGGACTAGCGGGCTACACAGATACGCAGTATTTT. It is translated as CASSLGGLAGYTDTQYF.

The J gene is TRBJ2-7, the V gene TRBV11-2; D not certain. With 2 bases removed from V and 3 bases from J, the gap between germline ends came to 8 bases. The CDR3 covers 13 residues. Per the germline V gene, CDR1 is SGHAT and CDR2 is FQNNGV. The CDR3 is CASSLPGDYEQYF. For the CDR3, the DNA is TGTGCCAGCAGCTTACCTGGAGACTACGAGCAGTACTTC. Complete variable domain (other parts from reference TRBV11-2 and TRBJ2-7): EAGVAQSPRYKIIEKRQSVAFWCNPISGHATLYWYQQILGQGPKLLIQFQNNGVVDDSQLPKDRFSAERLKGVDSTLKIQPAKLEDSAVYLCASSLPGDYEQYFGPGTRLTVT.

The V gene is TRBV7-9, the J gene TRBJ2-1; perhaps TRBD2 as D (5 bases). In germline, CDR1 is SEHNR, CDR2 FQNEAQ (reference sequence). The CDR3 contains 16 residues. V dropped 2 bases and J dropped 8 bases, with 19 bases sitting between them. The CDR3, as DNA: TGTGCCAGCAGCTTACCCGGGCCTCAGTTGAGGGATGAGCAGTTCTTC. Its translation is CASSLPGPQLRDEQFF. Full variable domain (outside the CDR3, taken from reference TRBV7-9 and TRBJ2-1): DTGVSQNPRHKITKRGQNVTFRCDPISEHNRLYWYRQTLGQGPEFLTYFQNEAQLEKSRLLSDRFSAERPKGSFSTLEIQRTEQGDSAMYLCASSLPGPQLRDEQFFGPGTRLTVL.

This clone was seen only once. The CDR3 is CASSLLSLDSDSRKLFF. The CDR3 bases are TGCGCCAGCAGCTTGTTAAGTTTGGACTCTGACTCGAGAAAACTGTTTTTT. V and J are TRBV5-1 and TRBJ1-4, with no clear D. V was clipped by 1 base and J by 10 bases, with 23 bases between them. Germline CDR1 SGHRS, CDR2 YFSETQ. This CDR3 comprises 17 residues.

The table lists this clone with a few counts. V is TRBV7-2 and J is TRBJ2-7, with TRBD2 identical over 8 bases. The CDR3 sequence is 15 residues long. Trimming cost V 4 bases and J 5 bases; bases outside gene matches: 10. CDR1 and CDR2 from the germline V gene are SGHTA and FQGNSA. CDR3 loop: CASSSSRGRSNEQYF. The CDR3 nucleotides are TGTGCCAGCAGCTCTTCCCGCGGGAGGTCGAACGAGCAGTACTTC.

The chain is built from TRBV14 and TRBJ1-2, with 7 positions matching TRBD1. J was trimmed by 7 bases and V by 1 base; bases with no gene match: 3. The CDR3 loop spans 13 amino acids. Germline loops: CDR1 SGHDN, CDR2 FVKESK. The CDR3 nucleotides read TGTGCCAGCAGCCAAGGACAGGGTTCTGGCTACACCTTC. Protein: CASSQGQGSGYTF.

The chain is built from TRBV5-6 and TRBJ1-6; D not resolved. Germline V gives CDR1 SGHDT, CDR2 YYEEEE. The CDR3 runs 17 residues. The germline V and J ends were trimmed by 0 bases and 0 bases, with 10 bases remaining between them. This chain's CDR3 is CASSLETPYSYNSPLHF. Written as DNA, the CDR3 is TGTGCCAGCAGCTTGGAAACACCGTACTCCTATAATTCACCCCTCCACTTT.

The rearrangement uses TRBV9 and TRBJ2-3, with TRBD2 matching over 9 bases. V shed 1 base and J 0 bases; nucleotides not matched to a gene: 3. The CDR3 length is 16 residues. Looked up from germline, CDR1 is SGDLS and CDR2 is YYNGEE. CDR3 residues: CASSVLAGTSTDTQYF. The DNA of the CDR3 is TGTGCCAGCAGCGTACTAGCGGGGACTAGCACAGATACGCAGTATTTT.

This sequence joins TRBV28 and TRBJ1-3; D perhaps matches TRBD1 (5 bases). The CDR3 has 14 residues. Trimming left V 8 bases short and J 4 bases short, with 15 bases between. From germline, CDR1 is MDHEN and CDR2 SYDVKM. Here the CDR3 DNA reads TGTGCCAGCCGCCCGGGGGGATCCGGAAACACCATATATTTT. It encodes CASRPGGSGNTIYF.

This clone came up a few times. The chain has TRBV30 and TRBJ1-4, with D unclear. The CDR3 is 14 amino acids. V was shortened by 3 bases and J by 4 bases, with 12 bases between the two germline ends. Germline CDR1 and CDR2: GTSNPN and SVGIG (reference sequence). CDR3 bases: TGTGCCTGGAGGTCGCGGGATTATAATGAAAAACTGTTTTTT. Translating gives CAWRSRDYNEKLFF. Supplemented by reference TRBV30 and TRBJ1-4, the full variable domain reads SQTIHQWPATLVQPVGSPLSLECTVEGTSNPNLYWYRQAAGRGLQLLFYSVGIGQISSEVPQNLSASRPQDRQFILSSKKLLLSDSGFYLCAWRSRDYNEKLFFGSGTQLSVL.

This sequence joins TRBV5-5 and TRBJ1-1; weak D call: TRBD1 (5 bases). Germline lookup yields CDR1 SGHKS and CDR2 YYEKEE (reference sequence). V lost 0 bases and J lost 4, with 10 bases in between. The CDR3 sequence is 14 residues long. The CDR3 DNA reads TGTGCCAGCAGCTTGGAGGGGCCCAGCACTGAAGCTTTCTTT. Its translation is CASSLEGPSTEAFF.

This chain links TRBV6-2 or TRBV6-3 with TRBJ2-3, with 13 bases matching TRBD2. The CDR3 loop spans 16 amino acids. The germline gives CDR1 MNHEY, CDR2 SVGEGT. With V trimmed by 6 bases and J by 4 bases, 7 bases remained unmatched. CDR3 amino acids: CASSLLAGGLSDTQYF. The CDR3 DNA reads TGTGCCAGCAGCTTACTAGCGGGAGGGCTCTCAGATACGCAGTATTTT.

This clone has a handful of counts. The chain combines TRBV5-6 with TRBJ1-3; possibly TRBD1 for D (6 bases). Per the germline V gene, CDR1 is SGHDT and CDR2 is YYEEEE. The V gene lost 3 bases and the J gene lost 3 bases, with 10 bases spanning the gap. The CDR3 totals 14 residues. The CDR3 region is CASSSPGDGNTIYF. The DNA of the CDR3 is TGTGCCAGCAGCTCCCCAGGGGATGGAAACACCATATATTTT. Full variable domain (missing parts from reference TRBV5-6 and TRBJ1-3): DAGVTQSPTHLIKTRGQQVTLRCSPKSGHDTVSWYQQALGQGPQFIFQYYEEEERQRGNFPDRFSGHQFPNYSSELNVNALLLGDSALYLCASSSPGDGNTIYFGEGSWLTVV.

V gene TRBV28 combines with J gene TRBJ2-1; the D is unclear. The V end lost 8 bases, the J end lost 6 bases, and 11 bases lay between the germline ends. CDR1 and CDR2 (germline): MDHEN, SYDVKM. CDR3 length equals 12 residues. The CDR3 region is CASLGSLNEQFF. The CDR3 nucleotides are TGTGCCAGCCTGGGCAGCCTCAATGAGCAGTTCTTC.

This rearrangement joins TRBV4-3 to TRBJ1-1; 7 nucleotides agree with TRBD1. Looked up from germline, CDR1 is LGHNA and CDR2 is YSLEER. The CDR3 spans 13 residues. After removal of 5 bases from V and 11 bases from J, the junction contained 11 bases not matched to a gene. CDR3 protein: CASSSRTGDVAFF. The CDR3 DNA follows: TGCGCCAGCAGCTCCCGGACAGGTGATGTGGCTTTCTTT.

This clone has only one observation. The rearrangement links TRBV7-8 to TRBJ2-5; TRBD2 agrees at 7 bases. Germline V gene sequence: CDR1 SGHVS, CDR2 FQNEAQ. The CDR3 has 13 amino acids. Trimming took 10 bases from V and 4 from J; bases not matched to a gene: 9. The CDR3 loop is CATVGRARETQYF. The CDR3 nucleotides are TGTGCCACAGTTGGGAGGGCGAGAGAGACCCAGTACTTC.

The chain's CDR3 is CASSMTGGAGAFF. As DNA, the CDR3 is TGTGCCAGCAGCATGACAGGGGGAGCCGGAGCTTTCTTT. This chain uses TRBV6-5 with TRBJ1-1, with TRBD1 identical over 9 bases. The V gene's germline CDR1 is MNHEY and CDR2 SVGAGI. V dropped 6 bases and J dropped 10; count of bases not matched to a gene: 9. This CDR3 has 13 amino acids.

The chain links TRBV4-2 to TRBJ1-4; a possible D gene is TRBD1 (5 bases). The CDR3 runs to 16 residues. The V end was cut by 2 bases, the J end by 8 bases, with 18 bases between. Germline CDR1 LGHNA, CDR2 YNFKEQ. For the CDR3, the DNA is TGTGCCAGCAGCCAAAACCTCGCCGGGGGGAACGAAAAACTGTTTTTT. This translates into CASSQNLAGGNEKLFF.

The CDR3 DNA follows: TGTGCCAGCAGCCTCGCCGGGACAGGGAATGAAAAACTGTTTTTT. It encodes CASSLAGTGNEKLFF. The chain uses TRBV5-4 and TRBJ1-4, with 9 bases matching TRBD1. CDR1 and CDR2 from the germline V gene are SGHNT and YYREEE (reference sequence). With V trimmed by 4 bases and J by 5 bases, 6 bases remained unmatched. The CDR3 is made up of 15 amino acids.

Here the CDR3 DNA reads TGTGCCAGCAGCAGCCCTAGGGGACAGGGGGTTTCCGATGAGCAGTTCTTC. Amino acid sequence: CASSSPRGQGVSDEQFF. The V gene is TRBV2, the J gene TRBJ2-1; 11 bases map to TRBD1. This CDR3 contains 17 residues. Unmatched junction bases numbered 15, after V lost 6 bases and J lost 8 bases. Germline-derived CDR1 and CDR2 are SNHLY and FYNNEI.